The rows below give T cell receptor beta chains drawn from one sample of a study of blood T cell repertoires in COVID-19. TCRdb's copy holds only in-frame clones and misses some; the assay was immunoSEQ multiplex PCR. In the table there are around 99,000 clones, approximately 80% of which are singletons. Material for sequencing was peripheral blood. Source of these receptors: a man between 65 and 85 years old with acute or convalescent COVID-19. Both conserved end residues are part of each CDR3. A row's size may be missing; if present it is once, few, many or a size class.

TRBV5-4,TRBJ1-1,few,CASSFGGERNTEAFF
TRBV28,TRBJ1-1,.,CASSQTRGVAEAFF
TRBV7-2,TRBJ2-7,.,CASTSWRTGAYEQYF
TRBV7-9,TRBJ1-4,.,CASSPPGTLNEKLFF
TRBV5-8,TRBJ1-3,.,CASSFGLNGNTIYF
TRBV5-8,TRBJ1-1,.,CASSSTTGTFIHTEAFF
TRBV18,TRBJ2-2,.,CASSPRSGSATGELFF
TRBV6-5,TRBJ1-2,.,CASRPNGQNYGYTF
TRBV6-5,TRBJ2-7,.,CASGHLAGGTYEQYF
TRBV18,TRBJ2-7,.,CASSPPRLAGSYEQYF
TRBV19,TRBJ2-3,.,CASSTGLAGGGTDTQYF
TRBV18,TRBJ1-1,.,CASSPTTGGLNTEAFF
TRBV5-1,TRBJ1-2,.,CASSDRGSRYGYTF
TRBV2,TRBJ1-6,.,CASSFNRGNSPLHF